Below, 25 T cell receptor beta chains from the same sample are listed, as sequenced in a study of Ad26.COV2.S vaccination and SARS-CoV-2 variants. Clones were read by immunoSEQ multiplex PCR, and TCRdb kept only the in-frame ones, dropping some. Counted here are more than 250,000 clones, about 87% occurring once; the ten biggest clones make up about 3.1%. Treatment indicated: about 20 received Ad26.COV2.S at low or high dose, single or two shots; roughly five received placebo; per-sample allocation not given. The samples were gathered on day 63 after the first injection of vaccine or placebo. Sequences were derived from peripheral blood, sampled in a trial of Ad26.COV2.S vaccine versus placebo. The source is a person between 18 and 65 years old who received the Ad26.COV2.S COVID-19 vaccine or a placebo.

The gene calls are TRBV29-1 and TRBJ1-2; 9 nucleotides line up with TRBD1. This CDR3 region has 13 residues. Germline CDR1 is SQVTM and CDR2 is ANQGSEA. Trimming at V came to 7 bases and at J to 5 bases, leaving 8 bases not matched to a gene. CDR3 residues: CSALDRGYYGYTF. For the CDR3, the DNA is TGCAGCGCCTTGGACAGGGGCTATTATGGCTACACCTTC.

This clone showed up just a few times. This chain uses TRBV11-2 with TRBJ1-5; maybe TRBD1 (5 bases). The CDR3 is made up of 15 amino acids. Per the germline V gene, CDR1 is SGHAT and CDR2 is FQNNGV. V lost 3 bases and J 1 base, leaving 10 bases between the germline ends. The CDR3 region is CASSFTRGSNQPQHF. Written as DNA, the CDR3 is TGTGCCAGCAGCTTTACGAGGGGAAGCAATCAGCCCCAGCATTTT.

The chain has TRBV18 and TRBJ2-5; D unclear. Trimming cost V 2 bases and J 6 bases, with 7 bases left between them. The CDR3 is 12 residues long. Germline V lookup: CDR1 KGHSH, CDR2 LQKENI. The CDR3 bases are TGTGCCAGCTCACCATTTGCGAAGACCCAGTACTTC. Translating it yields CASSPFAKTQYF.

The V gene is TRBV30, the J gene TRBJ2-7, with TRBD1 matching over 8 bases. The CDR3 length is 13 residues. Trimming at V came to 2 bases and at J to 3 bases, leaving 3 bases not matched to a gene. The germline gives CDR1 GTSNPN, CDR2 SVGIG (reference sequence). CDR3 amino acids: CAWSPGQGYEQYF. Written as DNA, the CDR3 is TGTGCCTGGAGTCCTGGACAGGGCTACGAGCAGTACTTC.

The rearrangement joins TRBV27 to TRBJ2-1; 7 nucleotides align to TRBD2. The V gene's germline CDR1 is MNHEY and CDR2 SMNVEV (reference sequence). The CDR3 spans 15 residues. Trimming cost V 8 bases and J 0 bases; bases outside gene matches: 7. The CDR3 protein is CASHPRGSSYNEQFF. The CDR3 DNA reads TGTGCCAGCCACCCTCGCGGGAGCTCCTACAATGAGCAGTTCTTC.

The rearrangement joins TRBV5-5 to TRBJ1-5, with unresolved D. This CDR3 region has 15 residues. CDR1 and CDR2 from the germline V gene are SGHKS and YYEKEE (reference sequence). Trimming left V 2 bases short and J 7 bases short, with 16 bases between. CDR3 in DNA: TGTGCCAGCAGCTTAAGGGCCCAGAACATGCAGCCCCAGCATTTT. Protein product: CASSLRAQNMQPQHF.

The genes are TRBV27 and TRBJ2-7; unclear D gene. Between the trimmed V and J ends, which lost 5 bases and 6 bases, there was a span of 14 bases. Germline V gives CDR1 MNHEY, CDR2 SMNVEV (reference sequence). The length of the CDR3 is 13 residues. The CDR3: CASSRLYSAEQYF. The CDR3 DNA reads as TGTGCCAGCAGTCGGCTCTATTCGGCCGAGCAGTACTTC.

The chain has TRBV6-6 and TRBJ2-1; 8 bases agree with TRBD2. V gave up 8 bases and J gave up 5 bases; unmatched junction bases: 8. This CDR3 spans 14 amino acids. CDR1 and CDR2 (germline): MNHNY, SVGAGI (reference sequence). The CDR3 reads CASGERGLHNEQFF. The CDR3 nucleotides read TGTGCCAGCGGAGAGCGGGGGCTCCACAATGAGCAGTTCTTC.

V usage is TRBV5-6 and J usage is TRBJ1-2; TRBD1 agrees at 7 bases. V lost 4 bases to trimming and J lost 8 bases; unmatched junction nucleotides: 2. The germline CDR1 and CDR2 sequences are SGHDT and YYEEEE. The CDR3 sequence is 11 residues long. The chain's CDR3 is CASSRDRGYTF. The DNA for the CDR3 is TGTGCCAGCAGCCGGGACAGAGGCTACACCTTC.

This clone was observed once. The chain recombines TRBV14 with TRBJ2-3; TRBD2 aligns across 10 bases. The trim removed 0 bases at V and 0 bases at J, leaving 9 bases unmatched. This CDR3 has 19 residues. CDR1 SGHDN and CDR2 FVKESK come from the germline V gene. CDR3 nucleotide sequence: TGTGCCAGCAGCCAAGACCCGCCTACGACTAGCGGGAGCACAGATACGCAGTATTTT. Its protein is CASSQDPPTTSGSTDTQYF.

The chain carries TRBV14 and TRBJ1-2; no clear D gene. The CDR3 covers 12 residues. The germline V gene has CDR1 SGHDN and CDR2 FVKESK. Trimming took 1 base from V and 4 from J, leaving 4 bases between them. As DNA, the CDR3 is TGTGCCAGCAGCCAAGCTCGCTATGGCTACACCTTC. Amino acids: CASSQARYGYTF. Full variable domain (missing parts from reference TRBV14 and TRBJ1-2): EAGVTQFPSHSVIEKGQTVTLRCDPISGHDNLYWYRRVMGKEIKFLLHFVKESKQDESGMPNNRFLAERTGGTYSTLKVQPAELEDSGVYFCASSQARYGYTFGSGTRLTVV.

This chain uses TRBV5-8 with TRBJ1-1, with TRBD1 identical over 7 bases. The length of the CDR3 is 14 residues. Per germline, CDR1 SGHTS and CDR2 YDEGEE. Germline trimming cut 3 bases from V and 4 bases from J; bases unmatched to any gene: 6. CDR3 sequence reads: CASSSNRGFTEAFF. The CDR3 region has the DNA TGTGCCAGCAGCTCGAACAGGGGTTTCACTGAAGCTTTCTTT. Together with reference TRBV5-8 and TRBJ1-1, the CDR3 gives the full variable domain: EAGVTQSPTHLIKTRGQQATLRCSPISGHTSVYWYQQALGLGLQFLLWYDEGEERNRGNFPPRFSGRQFPNYSSELNVNALELEDSALYLCASSSNRGFTEAFFGQGTRLTVV.

This clone was recorded only once. The J gene is TRBJ2-3, the V gene TRBV28; TRBD2 agrees at 9 bases. Trimming at V came to 7 bases and at J to 0 bases, leaving 5 bases not matched to a gene. Germline assignment: CDR1 MDHEN and CDR2 SYDVKM. CDR3 size: 15 residues. CDR3 loop: CASTRSGGSTDTQYF. The CDR3 DNA reads TGTGCCAGCACCCGTAGCGGGGGAAGCACAGATACGCAGTATTTT.

The rearrangement joins TRBV5-1 to TRBJ2-5, with D unresolved. This CDR3 is 16 amino acids long. CDR1 SGHRS and CDR2 YFSETQ come from the germline V gene. V was shortened by 0 bases and J by 3 bases, with 15 bases between the two germline ends. CDR3 sequence: CASSLGGSGREETQYF. CDR3 nucleotide sequence: TGCGCCAGCAGCTTGGGGGGTAGTGGCAGAGAAGAGACCCAGTACTTC. Full variable domain (outside the CDR3, taken from reference TRBV5-1 and TRBJ2-5): KAGVTQTPRYLIKTRGQQVTLSCSPISGHRSVSWYQQTPGQGLQFLFEYFSETQRNKGNFPGRFSGRQFSNSRSEMNVSTLELGDSALYLCASSLGGSGREETQYFGPGTRLLVL.

CDR3 sequence (DNA): TGTGCCAGCAGTTACTCCGGGACCCTTAATGAAAAACTGTTTTTT. Amino acid sequence: CASSYSGTLNEKLFF. This rearrangement joins TRBV6-5 to TRBJ1-4; weak D call: TRBD1 (5 bases). CDR1 and CDR2 (germline): MNHEY, SVGAGI. The CDR3 has 15 amino acids. V lost 0 bases, J lost 4 bases, and 9 bases lay in between.

The chain has TRBV3-1 (or the pseudogene TRBV3-2) and TRBJ2-4; 9 bases align to TRBD1. Germline lookup yields CDR1 LGHDT and CDR2 YNNKEL (reference sequence). The CDR3 totals 17 residues. V gave up 2 bases and J gave up 7 bases; unmatched junction bases: 12. The CDR3 nucleotides are TGTGCCAGCAGCCAACAGGGGGGGACAGGGAATCGGAACATTCAGTACTTC. Its translation is CASSQQGGTGNRNIQYF.

The chain couples TRBV2 to TRBJ2-5, with D possibly TRBD2 on 6 matching bases. CDR1 and CDR2 (germline): SNHLY, FYNNEI. The CDR3 runs 14 residues. Trimming took 6 bases from V and 1 from J, leaving 12 bases between them. The DNA for the CDR3 is TGTGCCAGCAGGTTGGGGGGATCCCAAGAGACCCAGTACTTC. It specifies CASRLGGSQETQYF. Variable domain in full (rest from reference TRBV2 and TRBJ2-5): EPEVTQTPSHQVTQMGQEVILRCVPISNHLYFYWYRQILGQKVEFLVSFYNNEISEKSEIFDDQFSVERPDGSNFTLKIRSTKLEDSAMYFCASRLGGSQETQYFGPGTRLLVL.

With respect to this clone: Other DNA sequences within the sample encode an identical CDR3. The chain couples TRBV3-1 (or the pseudogene TRBV3-2) to TRBJ1-2, with 9 bases fitting TRBD1. The ends lost 4 bases at V and 8 bases at J; junction bases unmatched: 5. The CDR3 loop spans 13 amino acids. Germline CDR1 reads LGHDT; CDR2 reads YNNKEL (reference sequence). The CDR3 here is CASSLRTGVGYTF. Here the CDR3 DNA reads TGTGCCAGCAGCCTTCGGACAGGGGTCGGCTACACCTTC.

The J gene is TRBJ1-2, the V gene TRBV6-2 or TRBV6-3; D is uncertain. Germline-derived CDR1 and CDR2 are MNHEY and SVGEGT. Trimming pared 4 bases from V and 8 bases from J, leaving 11 bases between. This CDR3 has 12 residues. CDR3 coding DNA: TGTGCCAGCAGTTCCAGAAATTGGGGCTACACCTTC. This gives the protein CASSSRNWGYTF.

This chain connects TRBV4-1 to TRBJ2-3; 9 bases map to TRBD2. Germline lookup yields CDR1 MGHRA and CDR2 YSYEKL. There are 19 residues in the CDR3. J lost 2 bases, V lost 0 bases, and 12 bases had no gene match. CDR3 in DNA: TGCGCCAGCAGCCAAGATGGGCTAGCGGGACTAAGTAACACAGATACGCAGTATTTT. Translated, it gives CASSQDGLAGLSNTDTQYF.

The chain is built from TRBV10-2 and TRBJ1-4; D is uncertain. This CDR3 region has 18 residues. With 4 bases removed from V and 0 bases from J, the gap between germline ends came to 18 bases. In germline, CDR1 is WSHSY, CDR2 SAAADI. The CDR3 region is CASSGPTQDGATNEKLFF. The CDR3 region has the DNA TGCGCCAGCAGTGGCCCGACTCAAGACGGTGCAACTAATGAAAAACTGTTTTTT.

V and J are TRBV7-2 and TRBJ2-7; TRBD2 matches 11 bases. The CDR3 has 16 amino acids. In germline, CDR1 is SGHTA, CDR2 FQGNSA. J gave up 2 bases and V 4 bases, and 7 bases lay outside the gene matches. The CDR3 DNA reads as TGTGCCAGCAGCTCTAGACTAGCGGGAATAGCCTACGAGCAGTACTTC. This gives the protein CASSSRLAGIAYEQYF. Full variable domain (missing parts from reference TRBV7-2 and TRBJ2-7): GAGVSQSPSNKVTEKGKDVELRCDPISGHTALYWYRQSLGQGLEFLIYFQGNSAPDKSGLPSDRFSAERTGGSVSTLTIQRTQQEDSAVYLCASSSRLAGIAYEQYFGPGTRLTVT.

Here the CDR3 DNA reads TGTGCCTGGAAGGGGGCCGGGTATAATTCACCCCTCCACTTT. Amino acids: CAWKGAGYNSPLHF. The chain combines TRBV30 with TRBJ1-6, with TRBD1 matching 7 bases. Per germline, CDR1 GTSNPN and CDR2 SVGIG (reference sequence). After removal of 4 bases from V and 4 bases from J, the junction contained 4 bases not matched to a gene. The CDR3 is made up of 14 amino acids.

The J gene is TRBJ2-1, the V gene TRBV12-3 or TRBV12-4; a possible D gene is TRBD1 (5 bases). There are 13 residues in the CDR3. Trimming cost V 2 bases and J 9 bases, with 11 bases left between them. CDR3 sequence (DNA): TGTGCCAGCAGTTTACAAAGGGGCGGTGAGCAGTTCTTC. It specifies CASSLQRGGEQFF.

The rearrangement links TRBV10-3 to TRBJ1-2; the D gene is possibly TRBD1 (5 bases). The CDR3 contains 15 residues. V was cut by 3 bases and J by 7 bases, with 18 bases left in between. Per the germline V gene, CDR1 is ENHRY and CDR2 is SYGVKD. The CDR3 nucleotides are TGTGCCATCAGTGATGTCCCTCCGGGGGTAAGTGGCTACACCTTC. Translating gives CAISDVPPGVSGYTF.